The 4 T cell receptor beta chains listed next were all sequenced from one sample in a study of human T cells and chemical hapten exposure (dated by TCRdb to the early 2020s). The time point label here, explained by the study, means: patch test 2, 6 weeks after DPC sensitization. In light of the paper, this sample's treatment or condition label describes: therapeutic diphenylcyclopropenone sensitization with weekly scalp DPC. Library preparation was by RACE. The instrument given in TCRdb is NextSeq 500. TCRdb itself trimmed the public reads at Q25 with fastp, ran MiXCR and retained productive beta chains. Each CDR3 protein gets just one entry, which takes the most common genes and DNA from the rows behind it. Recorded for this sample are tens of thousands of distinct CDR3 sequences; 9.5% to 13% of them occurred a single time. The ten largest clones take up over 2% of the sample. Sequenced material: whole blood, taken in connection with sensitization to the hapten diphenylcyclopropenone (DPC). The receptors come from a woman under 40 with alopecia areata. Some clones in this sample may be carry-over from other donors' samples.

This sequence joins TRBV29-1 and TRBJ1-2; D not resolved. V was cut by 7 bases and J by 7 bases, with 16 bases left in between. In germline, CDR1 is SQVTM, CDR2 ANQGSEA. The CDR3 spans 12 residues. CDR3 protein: CSAGGPTPGYTF. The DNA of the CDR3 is TGCAGCGCCGGCGGCCCCACCCCTGGCTACACCTTC.

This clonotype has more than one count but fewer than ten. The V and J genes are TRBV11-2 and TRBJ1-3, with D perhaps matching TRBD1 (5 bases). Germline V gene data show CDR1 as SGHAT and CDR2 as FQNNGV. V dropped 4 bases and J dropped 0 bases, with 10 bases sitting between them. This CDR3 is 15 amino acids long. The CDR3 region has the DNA TGTGCCAGCAGCTCCGGACAAGTCTCTGGAAACACCATATATTTT. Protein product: CASSSGQVSGNTIYF. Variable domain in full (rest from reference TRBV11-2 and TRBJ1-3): EAGVAQSPRYKIIEKRQSVAFWCNPISGHATLYWYQQILGQGPKLLIQFQNNGVVDDSQLPKDRFSAERLKGVDSTLKIQPAKLEDSAVYLCASSSGQVSGNTIYFGEGSWLTVV.

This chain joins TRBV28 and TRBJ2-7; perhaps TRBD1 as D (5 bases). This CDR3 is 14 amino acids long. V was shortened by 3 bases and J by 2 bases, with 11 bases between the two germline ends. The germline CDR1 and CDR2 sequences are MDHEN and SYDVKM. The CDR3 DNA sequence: TGTGCCAGCAGTTTGCCCCAGGACACCTACGAGCAGTACTTC. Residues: CASSLPQDTYEQYF.

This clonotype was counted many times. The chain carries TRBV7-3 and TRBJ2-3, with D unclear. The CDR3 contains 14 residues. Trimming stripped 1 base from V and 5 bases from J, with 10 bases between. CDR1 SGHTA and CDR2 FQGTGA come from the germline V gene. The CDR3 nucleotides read TGTGCCAGCAGCTTAAACGCTAAGGGAGATACGCAGTATTTT. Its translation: CASSLNAKGDTQYF.